This T cell receptor (beta chain) stems from a study of blood T cell repertoires in COVID-19. The V gene's germline CDR1 is SGDLS and CDR2 YYNGEE. V shed 4 bases, J shed 3 bases, and the junction held 8 bases outside the gene matches. The CDR3 sequence is 16 residues long. Per the original data handling: Estimation of nucleated cell counts relied on the amplification of reference gene primers. Only in-frame clones appear in the TCRdb table, and some are missing; sequencing was by immunoSEQ multiplex PCR. From that table come the V and J calls and clone size; the DNA was used to work out D and trimming. The sample has 80,000 or so clones, approximately 86% seen once.

Sequencing was carried out using peripheral blood. The chain links TRBV9 to TRBJ2-2, with 8 bases aligning to TRBD2. This receptor was identified in a human donor in a cohort sampled during active COVID-19. The CDR3 spells CASSRGGDSYTGELFF. CDR3 DNA sequence: TGTGCCAGCAGCCGGGGGGGAGACAGCTACACCGGGGAGCTGTTTTTT.